This TCR beta chain was sequenced during a study of CD8 T cells in ankylosing spondylitis. This CDR3 contains 16 residues. Germline V gene sequence: CDR1 WNHNN, CDR2 SYGVQD (reference sequence). On this clonotype: One end of the junction does not line up with germline, which may come from a read error.

From the 5' RACE reads, TCRdb called clonotypes with MiXCR, one entry per CDR3 protein. The sample records 150,000 to 250,000 distinct CDR3 sequences, around 13% being singletons. This chain joins TRBV10-1 and TRBJ2-1; 8 bases are shared with TRBD2. The TCR sequence derives from a male donor with ankylosing spondylitis or in good health (not recorded which). The sample consisted of blood, either unsorted or a sorted T cell fraction (not recorded which). CDR3 in DNA: TGCGCCAGCAGTGAAAGCGCCGGGAGGGCCTATAATGAGCAGTTCTTC. It translates to CASSESAGRAYNEQFF.